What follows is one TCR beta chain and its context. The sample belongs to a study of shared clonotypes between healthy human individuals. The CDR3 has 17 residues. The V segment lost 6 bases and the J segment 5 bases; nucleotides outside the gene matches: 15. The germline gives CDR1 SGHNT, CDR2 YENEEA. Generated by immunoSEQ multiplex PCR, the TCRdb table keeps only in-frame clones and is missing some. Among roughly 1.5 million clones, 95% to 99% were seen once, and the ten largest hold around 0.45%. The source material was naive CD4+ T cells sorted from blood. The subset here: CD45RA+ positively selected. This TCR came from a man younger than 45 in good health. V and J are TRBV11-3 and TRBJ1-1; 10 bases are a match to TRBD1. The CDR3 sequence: CASRLPGQGKKITEAFF. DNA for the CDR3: TGTGCCAGCAGGCTACCGGGACAGGGGAAAAAGATAACTGAAGCTTTCTTT.